This note documents a single TCR beta chain sequence. Using immunoSEQ multiplex PCR, the repertoire was profiled, and TCRdb retains in-frame clones only, with some absent. Of about 57,000 clones in the sample, roughly 85% were seen once. These data belong to a study of blood T cell repertoires in COVID-19. This sequence originates from a human donor in a cohort sampled during active COVID-19. Sequencing was done on a sample of peripheral blood.

The CDR3 DNA reads TGTGCCAGCAGTTACTCCGGCCTAGCGGGAGGGCCTAGCCACGAGCAGTACTTC. It specifies CASSYSGLAGGPSHEQYF. V gene TRBV6-2 or TRBV6-3 combines with J gene TRBJ2-7, with TRBD2 identical over 12 bases. Per germline, CDR1 MNHEY and CDR2 SVGEGT. V was pared by 0 bases and J by 5 bases, with 11 bases of the junction left unmatched. The CDR3 contains 18 residues.